This entry is about one T cell receptor (beta chain). No antigen is known for it. Authors of the study amplified TCR beta CDR3 regions from RNA transcripts. The TCR CDR3 was amplified in a first-round RT-PCR using the HTBI primer set. Each CDR3 protein is one row after TCRdb ran MiXCR on the multiplex PCR reads. Among some 440,000 distinct CDR3 sequences, approximately 14% were seen once, and the ten largest hold about 14%. In germline, CDR1 is MGHRA, CDR2 YSYEKL. This CDR3 contains 17 residues. The germline V and J ends were trimmed by 4 bases and 2 bases, with 17 bases remaining between them. Pregnant or lactating patients were excluded, as were those with uncontrolled infection or other autoimmune disease. The source of the sample is a study of T cells in Graves' hyperthyroidism and ophthalmopathy. The wider study: Initial diagnosis, before any treatment, was when peripheral blood was collected. Study observations and caveats: Most clonotypes expanded in the thyroid (above 0.001) were also present in blood.

The chain is built from TRBV4-1 and TRBJ2-2; TRBD1 might be the D (5 bases). The specimen sequenced was blood. The receptor was isolated from a woman under 30 with Graves' hyperthyroidism. The CDR3: CASSRGLVRANTGELFF. In DNA, the CDR3 is TGCGCCAGCAGCCGGGGCCTCGTGCGCGCTAACACCGGGGAGCTGTTTTTT.